These 31 T cell receptor beta chains share one sample of origin, sequenced in a study of Ad26.COV2.S vaccination and SARS-CoV-2 variants. Here immunoSEQ multiplex PCR was the method, and the copy in TCRdb shows in-frame clones only, minus some. This table has 200,000 to 300,000 clones, 85% to 90% appearing once. Specified treatment: about 20 received Ad26.COV2.S at low or high dose, single or two shots; about 5 received placebo; per-sample allocation not given. Sampling was performed 63 days after the first vaccine or placebo injection. The specimen was peripheral blood, collected in a trial of Ad26.COV2.S vaccine versus placebo. These receptors were taken from a person aged 18-60 years who received the Ad26.COV2.S COVID-19 vaccine or a placebo.

In this sample, this clone turned up a few times. This chain uses TRBV7-9 with TRBJ1-4, with TRBD1 matching over 8 bases. V lost 4 bases, J lost 8 bases, and 15 bases stayed unmatched. The CDR3 contains 17 residues. Germline lookup yields CDR1 SEHNR and CDR2 FQNEAQ (reference sequence). CDR3: CASSSGQAYQVKEKLFF. As DNA, the CDR3 is TGTGCCAGCAGCTCGGGACAGGCTTATCAAGTCAAAGAAAAACTGTTTTTT.

The genes are TRBV10-3 and TRBJ1-2; 9 positions match TRBD1. Germline assignment: CDR1 ENHRY and CDR2 SYGVKD. The ends lost 10 bases at V and 8 bases at J; junction bases unmatched: 14. This CDR3 has 14 amino acids. Here the CDR3 DNA reads TGTGCCACCTATCGGCCGGGACAGGGCTACGGCTACACCTTC. It codes for CATYRPGQGYGYTF.

V gene TRBV27 combines with J gene TRBJ2-7; TRBD1 is a possible D gene (5 bases). From germline, CDR1 is MNHEY and CDR2 SMNVEV (reference sequence). The V and J ends lost 4 bases and 3 bases respectively, with 10 bases between them. The CDR3 totals 13 residues. The CDR3 reads CASSSAGRYEQYF. The CDR3 DNA sequence: TGTGCCAGCAGTTCCGCAGGGCGCTACGAGCAGTACTTC.

The CDR3 sequence is CASSLAGQGATGNTIYF. The CDR3 DNA follows: TGTGCCAGCAGCTTGGCAGGACAGGGGGCAACTGGAAACACCATATATTTT. The chain is built from TRBV5-5 and TRBJ1-3, with TRBD1 matching 11 bases. Germline assignment: CDR1 SGHKS and CDR2 YYEKEE (reference sequence). The J segment lost 2 bases and the V segment lost 0 bases, leaving 4 bases of the junction unmatched. CDR3 length: 17 amino acids.

This clone was seen a handful of times. This chain joins TRBV6-2 or TRBV6-3 and TRBJ1-1; D might be TRBD1 (5 bases). This CDR3 contains 15 residues. Trimming took off 5 bases at V and 1 base at J, with 14 bases between the two ends. Germline assignment: CDR1 MNHEY and CDR2 SVGEGT. CDR3 sequence: CASSRRGEGNTEAFF. The CDR3 bases are TGTGCCAGCAGTAGGAGGGGCGAGGGGAACACTGAAGCTTTCTTT.

The chain links TRBV2 to TRBJ2-7; 11 nucleotides align to TRBD1. Germline CDR1 reads SNHLY; CDR2 reads FYNNEI. The junction had 7 bases not matched to a gene; V was cut back by 4 bases and J by 5 bases. The CDR3 runs to 15 residues. CDR3 nucleotides: TGTGCCAGCAGTGGTAGGACAGGGGGCGGCAACGAGCAGTACTTC. Translation: CASSGRTGGGNEQYF.

This chain uses TRBV10-3 with TRBJ2-7, with TRBD2 matching over 7 bases. The length of the CDR3 is 18 residues. With 1 base clipped from V and 1 base from J, the junction kept 13 bases outside the gene matches. The germline gives CDR1 ENHRY, CDR2 SYGVKD. The chain's CDR3 is CAISEFLQRREFSYEQYF. DNA for the CDR3: TGTGCCATCAGTGAGTTTCTACAGCGGCGGGAGTTTTCCTACGAGCAGTACTTC.

J is TRBJ2-1 and V is TRBV5-1; TRBD2 matches 11 bases. Germline CDR1 reads SGHRS; CDR2 reads YFSETQ. The V and J ends lost 4 bases and 9 bases, in that order; junction bases with no gene match: 6. CDR3 length equals 14 residues. The CDR3 DNA sequence: TGCGCCAGCAGCATCCGACTAGCGGGAAGTGAGCAGTTCTTC. It is translated as CASSIRLAGSEQFF.

The CDR3 sequence: CASSPLAGATNTGELFF. CDR3 DNA sequence: TGTGCCAGCAGCCCACTAGCGGGAGCGACGAACACCGGGGAGCTGTTTTTT. V and J are TRBV6-4 and TRBJ2-2; 11 bases line up with TRBD2. CDR3 length: 17 residues. With 6 bases clipped from V and 0 bases from J, the junction kept 6 bases outside the gene matches. Germline CDR1 MRHNA, CDR2 SNTAGT.

The chain recombines TRBV25-1 with TRBJ2-7, with TRBD1 as a possible D gene (7 bases). The germline V and J ends were trimmed by 1 base and 5 bases, with 15 bases remaining between them. Germline V CDR1 and CDR2: MGHDK, SYGVNS. This CDR3 comprises 15 residues. CDR3 sequence reads: CASSEWGRGADEQYF. DNA of the CDR3: TGTGCCAGCAGTGAATGGGGCAGGGGGGCGGACGAGCAGTACTTC.

This rearrangement joins TRBV2 to TRBJ2-5; 9 nucleotides agree with TRBD2. The V gene's germline CDR1 is SNHLY and CDR2 FYNNEI. The ends lost 8 bases at V and 2 bases at J; junction bases unmatched: 12. CDR3 length equals 16 residues. The CDR3 DNA is TGTGCCAGCTCTACAATTCCAACTAGCGGGCAAGAGACCCAGTACTTC. Translation gives CASSTIPTSGQETQYF.

Here the CDR3 reads CASSLGDRDVVNEKLFF. CDR3 coding DNA: TGTGCCAGCAGCTTGGGGGACAGGGACGTCGTGAATGAAAAACTGTTTTTT. The chain is built from TRBV7-6 and TRBJ1-4; 9 positions agree with TRBD1. The trim removed 3 bases at V and 5 bases at J, leaving 10 bases unmatched. The CDR3 is 17 residues long. The germline V gene encodes CDR1 SGHVS and CDR2 FNYEAQ.

This chain uses TRBV10-3 with TRBJ2-5, with no clear D. V was clipped by 2 bases and J by 5 bases, with 9 bases between them. Germline loops: CDR1 ENHRY, CDR2 SYGVKD. This CDR3 is 13 amino acids long. The CDR3: CAISEPISETQYF. CDR3 nucleotides: TGTGCCATCAGTGAGCCCATCTCGGAGACCCAGTACTTC.

The V and J genes are TRBV28 and TRBJ1-6; the D gene is possibly TRBD1 (6 bases). Per germline, CDR1 MDHEN and CDR2 SYDVKM. The CDR3 extends over 14 amino acids. The germline V and J ends were trimmed by 6 bases and 10 bases, with 16 bases remaining between them. This CDR3 is CASRWTAVGSPLHF. The CDR3 DNA reads TGTGCCAGCAGGTGGACAGCCGTTGGATCACCCCTCCACTTT.

The V and J genes are TRBV25-1 and TRBJ1-2; 11 bases line up with TRBD1. The germline V gene encodes CDR1 MGHDK and CDR2 SYGVNS. The length of the CDR3 is 14 residues. The ends lost 5 bases at V and 8 bases at J; junction bases unmatched: 7. For the CDR3, the DNA is TGTGCCAGCAGTACTCCCGGGACAGGGGGAGGCTACACCTTC. This translates into CASSTPGTGGGYTF.

The CDR3 DNA follows: TGTGCCAGCATGACCGGGGGCGATTCACTGGACGAGCAGTACTTC. Amino acids: CASMTGGDSLDEQYF. The chain links TRBV28 to TRBJ2-7; D is possibly TRBD1 or TRBD2 (6 bases each). The V and J ends lost 7 bases and 5 bases respectively, with 21 bases between them. The CDR3 loop spans 15 amino acids. Germline assignment: CDR1 MDHEN and CDR2 SYDVKM. Looking up the rest from reference TRBV28 and TRBJ2-7 gives the full variable domain: DVKVTQSSRYLVKRTGEKVFLECVQDMDHENMFWYRQDPGLGLRLIYFSYDVKMKEKGDIPEGYSVSREKKERFSLILESASTNQTSMYLCASMTGGDSLDEQYFGPGTRLTVT.

The J gene is TRBJ1-2, the V gene TRBV28; 9 positions agree with TRBD1. CDR3 length: 14 amino acids. CDR1 is MDHEN and CDR2 is SYDVKM in the germline V gene. V trimming: 6 bases; J trimming: 4 bases; junction bases outside the gene matches: 6. CDR3 coding DNA: TGTGCCAGCAGCTCCGGGACAGGGCTCTATGGCTACACCTTC. Translation gives CASSSGTGLYGYTF.

The genes are TRBV5-1 and TRBJ2-3; 9 bases line up with TRBD1. The CDR3 has 18 residues. Trimming at V came to 0 bases and at J to 2 bases, leaving 10 bases not matched to a gene. Germline lookup yields CDR1 SGHRS and CDR2 YFSETQ. Here the CDR3 reads CASSLASVGTGYTDTQYF. CDR3 coding DNA: TGCGCCAGCAGCTTGGCCAGTGTCGGGACAGGGTACACAGATACGCAGTATTTT.

The sample holds one count of this clone. The V and J genes are TRBV28 and TRBJ1-5; 7 bases line up with TRBD1. The J segment lost 2 bases and the V segment lost 6 bases, leaving 7 bases of the junction unmatched. The V gene's germline CDR1 is MDHEN and CDR2 SYDVKM. The CDR3 has 15 amino acids. The CDR3 sequence: CASSPGQEGNQPQHF. DNA for the CDR3: TGTGCCAGCAGCCCAGGACAGGAGGGCAATCAGCCCCAGCATTTT. Full variable domain (rest looked up from reference TRBV28 and TRBJ1-5): DVKVTQSSRYLVKRTGEKVFLECVQDMDHENMFWYRQDPGLGLRLIYFSYDVKMKEKGDIPEGYSVSREKKERFSLILESASTNQTSMYLCASSPGQEGNQPQHFGDGTRLSIL.

For the CDR3, the DNA is TGTGCCTGGAGTGTAGGGGGCTACAATCAGCCCCAGCATTTT. It codes for CAWSVGGYNQPQHF. The rearrangement links TRBV30 to TRBJ1-5; 7 bases align to TRBD1. The CDR3 totals 14 residues. CDR1 is GTSNPN, CDR2 SVGIG, per germline (reference sequence). The ends lost 0 bases at V and 3 bases at J; junction bases unmatched: 2.

This clone was detected only once. The chain is built from TRBV9 and TRBJ1-1, with 12 positions matching TRBD1. V was pared by 4 bases and J by 2 bases, with 6 bases of the junction left unmatched. Germline CDR1 reads SGDLS; CDR2 reads YYNGEE. The CDR3 length is 16 residues. CDR3 protein: CASSLGDRGQNTEAFF. Here the CDR3 DNA reads TGTGCCAGCAGCTTAGGGGACAGGGGGCAAAACACTGAAGCTTTCTTT.

This clone showed up just once. This sequence joins TRBV5-1 and TRBJ1-3, with a tentative D call TRBD1 (5 bases). The length of the CDR3 is 16 residues. Between the trimmed V and J ends, which lost 4 bases and 1 base, there was a span of 15 bases. CDR1 is SGHRS, CDR2 YFSETQ, per germline. CDR3 nucleotides: TGCGCCAGCAGCCCGACCCGCGGGGGGTCTGGAAACACCATATATTTT. This sequence encodes CASSPTRGGSGNTIYF.

The chain employs TRBV7-8 and TRBJ1-2; the match to TRBD1 covers 7 bases. CDR1 and CDR2 (germline): SGHVS, FQNEAQ. This CDR3 is 11 amino acids long. Trimming at V came to 5 bases and at J to 10 bases, leaving 4 bases not matched to a gene. The CDR3: CASSRDRNYTF. The DNA of the CDR3 is TGTGCCAGCAGCCGGGACAGAAACTACACCTTC.

V usage is TRBV19 and J usage is TRBJ1-3; D not certain. The CDR3 is 14 residues long. V gave up 2 bases and J gave up 1 base, with 6 bases separating them. CDR1 and CDR2 (germline): LNHDA, SQIVND (reference sequence). DNA of the CDR3: TGTGCCAGTAGTATATCTTCATCTGGAAACACCATATATTTT. Translation: CASSISSSGNTIYF.

The table lists this clone with a count of one. CDR3 nucleotides: TGTGCCTCTGCAGGACAGGGGGCCCTCAATCAGCCCCAGCATTTT. Translating it yields CASAGQGALNQPQHF. The rearrangement links TRBV30 to TRBJ1-5; 11 nucleotides match TRBD1. V lost 7 bases, J lost 3 bases, and 8 bases stayed unmatched. Germline loops: CDR1 GTSNPN, CDR2 SVGIG (reference sequence). CDR3 length: 15 residues. Full variable domain (rest looked up from reference TRBV30 and TRBJ1-5): SQTIHQWPATLVQPVGSPLSLECTVEGTSNPNLYWYRQAAGRGLQLLFYSVGIGQISSEVPQNLSASRPQDRQFILSSKKLLLSDSGFYLCASAGQGALNQPQHFGDGTRLSIL.

The chain joins TRBV30 to TRBJ2-6; D gene ambiguous. Germline CDR1 is GTSNPN and CDR2 is SVGIG (reference sequence). The germline V and J ends were trimmed by 2 bases and 0 bases, with 8 bases remaining between them. The CDR3 extends over 15 amino acids. The CDR3 loop is CAWSKTSSGANVLTF. CDR3 nucleotide sequence: TGTGCCTGGAGTAAAACCAGCTCTGGGGCCAACGTCCTGACTTTC.

V is TRBV15 and J is TRBJ2-3; 7 bases align to TRBD1. This CDR3 is 16 amino acids long. Per the germline V gene, CDR1 is LNHNV and CDR2 is YYDKDF (reference sequence). The V gene end was trimmed by 0 bases and the J gene end by 0 bases; junction bases not matched to a gene: 3. CDR3 sequence (DNA): TGTGCCACCAGCAGAGATATGACAGGGAGCACAGATACGCAGTATTTT. Translation gives CATSRDMTGSTDTQYF. Complete variable domain (other parts from reference TRBV15 and TRBJ2-3): DAMVIQNPRYQVTQFGKPVTLSCSQTLNHNVMYWYQQKSSQAPKLLFHYYDKDFNNEADTPDNFQSRRPNTSFCFLDIRSPGLGDTAMYLCATSRDMTGSTDTQYFGPGTRLTVL.

V and J are TRBV27 and TRBJ2-1; D call uncertain. Germline CDR1 reads MNHEY; CDR2 reads SMNVEV (reference sequence). Trimming left V 2 bases short and J 0 bases short, with 11 bases between. This CDR3 has 16 amino acids. In nucleotides, the CDR3 is TGTGCCAGCAGTTTACTTGGATCGAGCTCCTACAATGAGCAGTTCTTC. Protein sequence: CASSLLGSSSYNEQFF.

This clone was counted between two and nine times. The gene calls are TRBV28 and TRBJ1-3; possible D gene TRBD1, 5 bases. V was pared by 7 bases and J by 3 bases, with 10 bases between. Germline assignment: CDR1 MDHEN and CDR2 SYDVKM. The CDR3 covers 13 residues. The CDR3 DNA reads as TGTGCCAGCATCCAGGGTGGTGGAAACACCATATATTTT. Its translation is CASIQGGGNTIYF.

The chain employs TRBV24-1 and TRBJ2-5; no firm D call. The CDR3 sequence is 16 residues long. The germline V gene has CDR1 KGHDR and CDR2 SFDVKD. V was pared by 2 bases and J by 5 bases, with 17 bases between. In DNA, the CDR3 is TGTGCCACCAGTGATTCGACTGCACAGCTTGACGAGACCCAGTACTTC. Translated, it gives CATSDSTAQLDETQYF.

V usage is TRBV27 and J usage is TRBJ2-7; TRBD2 agrees at 8 bases. This CDR3 has 15 amino acids. The V and J ends lost 4 bases and 7 bases, in that order; junction bases with no gene match: 12. CDR1 MNHEY and CDR2 SMNVEV come from the germline V gene (reference sequence). CDR3 sequence (DNA): TGTGCCAGCAGTTCCGGGACTAGGCCGGTGCGGGAGCAGTACTTC. Protein sequence: CASSSGTRPVREQYF.